The clone carrying this T cell receptor beta chain has a handful of counts. The data originate from a study of CD8+CD57+ T cells in acquired aplastic anemia. Whole-study context: Sorted CD4+ and CD8+ cells gave a mean 3.2 ug DNA, range roughly 0.19 to 27.4 ug. Healthy CD8+ samples averaged approximately 11 million reads.

CDR3 and TCR beta VDJ profiling relied on genomic DNA as the template. TCRdb independently ran MiXCR on the reads; one entry per CDR3 protein. The profile shows 400,000 to 500,000 distinct CDR3 sequences, around 68% of them singletons. Sequencing used sorted CD4+, CD8+, or CD8+CD57+ T cells (not recorded which) from PBMCs. This receptor was identified in a human donor in good health, serving as a control.

The CDR3 nucleotides read TGCAGTGCTACCACGATCCTAGGACCCCAAGAGACCCAGTACTTC. Amino acid sequence: CSATTILGPQETQYF. The genes are TRBV20-1 and TRBJ2-5; no firm D call. The CDR3 length is 15 residues. Germline V gene sequence: CDR1 DFQATT, CDR2 SNEGSKA (reference sequence). Trimming cost V 4 bases and J 1 base, with 16 bases left between them.